A selection of T cell receptor beta chains follows, all from one sample in a study of blood T cell repertoires in COVID-19. The assay was immunoSEQ multiplex PCR, and TCRdb's table has in-frame clones only and misses some. The sample has 300,000 to 350,000 clones; 80% to 90% are singletons. Sequenced: peripheral blood. These receptors were taken from a man between 25 and 39 years old with COVID-19, enrolled during active disease. CDR3s include the opening cysteine and the closing phenylalanine or tryptophan. The D gene is left open where the match is weak. Clone size is not always given. Where it is, it says once, few, many or a class for expanded clones.

J	D	size	V	CDR3	DNA
TRBJ2-1	TRBD2	.	TRBV6-6	CASSWTSEYNEQFF	TGTGCCAGCAGTTGGACTAGCGAATACAATGAGCAGTTCTTC
TRBJ2-5	TRBD2	.	TRBV19	CASTTTSGTETQYF	TGTGCCAGTACTACGACTAGCGGGACGGAGACCCAGTACTTC
TRBJ1-1	TRBD1	.	TRBV7-3	CASSSGQLNTEAFF	TGTGCCAGCAGCTCGGGACAGTTGAACACTGAAGCTTTCTTT
TRBJ1-1	TRBD1	.	TRBV27	CASSPRTGATQNTEAFF	TGTGCCAGCAGTCCCCGGACAGGGGCAACTCAGAACACTGAAGCTTTCTTT
TRBJ1-2	.	.	TRBV6-1	CASSEGLLSGYTF	TGTGCCAGCAGTGAAGGGCTTCTCAGTGGCTACACCTTC
TRBJ2-3	.	.	TRBV4-1	CASSQAGSGGDTQYF	TGCGCCAGCAGCCAAGCCGGGAGTGGCGGAGATACGCAGTATTTT
TRBJ2-2	.	.	TRBV7-3	CASSSEPTGIHVGELFF	TGTGCCAGCAGCTCCGAACCTACCGGGATACATGTAGGGGAGCTGTTTTTT
TRBJ2-7	TRBD1	once	TRBV5-4	CASSLRTGLYEQYF	TGTGCCAGCAGCTTAAGGACAGGCCTCTACGAGCAGTACTTC
TRBJ2-1	.	.	TRBV27	CASSFPGVTTYNEQFF	TGTGCCAGCAGTTTTCCAGGGGTCACTACCTACAATGAGCAGTTCTTC
TRBJ1-2	TRBD1	.	TRBV28	CASSLLGQENYGYTF	TGTGCCAGCAGTTTATTGGGACAGGAGAACTATGGCTACACCTTC
TRBJ2-1	.	.	TRBV6-5	CASRPLDYNEQFF	TGTGCCAGCAGACCCTTAGACTACAATGAGCAGTTCTTC
TRBJ1-2	.	.	TRBV21-1	CASSKGVGTGGIPNYGYTF	TGTGCCAGCAGCAAAGGGGTTGGGACAGGGGGCATTCCCAACTATGGCTACACCTTC
TRBJ1-3	.	.	TRBV7-7	CASSAGNSGNTIYF	TGTGCCAGCAGCGCAGGGAATTCTGGAAACACCATATATTTT
TRBJ2-5	.	once	TRBV4-2	CASSQDKDTFRGLKQETQYF	TGTGCCAGCAGCCAAGACAAGGATACTTTCCGGGGATTAAAACAAGAGACCCAGTACTTC
TRBJ1-2	TRBD1	.	TRBV6-5	CASSLGQAYGYTF	TGTGCCAGCAGTTTAGGACAGGCCTATGGCTACACCTTC
TRBJ1-6	.	.	TRBV7-2	CASSLSGGYSFSPLHF	TGTGCCAGCAGCTTATCCGGGGGTTATTCCTTTTCACCCCTCCACTTT
TRBJ2-1	.	.	TRBV4-3	CASSQGVSTHNEQFF	TGCGCCAGCAGTCAGGGCGTAAGCACACACAATGAGCAGTTCTTC
TRBJ2-1	TRBD2	.	TRBV27	CASSPAFASGDYNEQFF	TGTGCCAGCAGTCCTGCCTTCGCTAGCGGGGACTACAATGAGCAGTTCTTC
TRBJ1-3	.	.	TRBV10-3	CAIRFSGTSSGNTIYF	TGTGCCATCAGATTTTCAGGGACAAGCTCTGGAAACACCATATATTTT
TRBJ1-2	.	.	TRBV5-8	CASSLLTNYGYTF	TGTGCCAGCAGCTTGTTGACAAACTATGGCTACACCTTC
TRBJ2-7	TRBD1	.	TRBV30	CAWSPPGQGTYF	TGTGCCTGGAGTCCACCGGGACAGGGGACGTACTTC
TRBJ1-2	.	.	TRBV5-6	CASRTQGHGYTF	TGTGCCAGCAGAACCCAGGGGCATGGCTACACCTTC
TRBJ1-5	.	.	TRBV5-8	CASSFSGGRVQPQHF	TGTGCCAGCAGCTTCTCCGGGGGAAGGGTTCAGCCCCAGCATTTT
TRBJ1-6	TRBD1	.	TRBV5-1	CASSPTGTGISGSPLHF	TGCGCCAGCAGCCCCACCGGGACAGGGATCAGTGGTTCACCCCTCCACTTT
TRBJ1-1	TRBD1	.	TRBV18	CASSPPGTVEAFF	TGTGCCAGCTCACCACCTGGGACAGTTGAAGCTTTCTTT
TRBJ1-1	.	.	TRBV5-6	CASSPLGQGIIGTEAFF	TGTGCCAGCAGCCCTTTAGGGCAGGGGATTATCGGCACTGAAGCTTTCTTT
TRBJ2-3	.	.	TRBV19	CASRTTRTARGRDTQYF	TGTGCCAGTAGGACGACTAGGACGGCTCGAGGGAGGGATACGCAGTATTTT
TRBJ2-1	TRBD2	once	TRBV7-8	CASSATSGVDGFF	TGTGCCAGCAGCGCGACTAGCGGGGTTGATGGGTTCTTC
TRBJ2-2	TRBD2	.	TRBV7-2	CASTRDGLAGNTGELFF	TGTGCCAGCACCCGGGACGGACTAGCGGGGAACACCGGGGAGCTGTTTTTT
TRBJ2-7	.	.	TRBV3-1/TRBV3-2	CASSQYRGSYEQYF	TGTGCCAGCAGCCAATATAGGGGTTCCTACGAGCAGTACTTC